This T cell receptor beta chain was recorded in a study of technical replicates of blood from a few donors. Germline CDR1 SGDLS, CDR2 YYNGEE. The V end was cut by 3 bases, the J end by 6 bases, with 21 bases between. The CDR3 is 16 residues long. This table comes from immunoSEQ multiplex PCR, and its TCRdb copy is limited to in-frame clones, with some not included. The table includes roughly 50,000 clones, 90% to 95% detected once. This receptor was obtained from a human donor in good health. Some clones in this sample may be carry-over from other donors' samples. The genes are TRBV9 and TRBJ1-2; D may be TRBD1 (5 bases). The sequenced material came from PBMCs. The CDR3 protein is CASSGRDRLVGHGYTF. CDR3 in DNA: TGTGCCAGCAGCGGGAGGGACCGGCTTGTAGGCCATGGCTACACCTTC.